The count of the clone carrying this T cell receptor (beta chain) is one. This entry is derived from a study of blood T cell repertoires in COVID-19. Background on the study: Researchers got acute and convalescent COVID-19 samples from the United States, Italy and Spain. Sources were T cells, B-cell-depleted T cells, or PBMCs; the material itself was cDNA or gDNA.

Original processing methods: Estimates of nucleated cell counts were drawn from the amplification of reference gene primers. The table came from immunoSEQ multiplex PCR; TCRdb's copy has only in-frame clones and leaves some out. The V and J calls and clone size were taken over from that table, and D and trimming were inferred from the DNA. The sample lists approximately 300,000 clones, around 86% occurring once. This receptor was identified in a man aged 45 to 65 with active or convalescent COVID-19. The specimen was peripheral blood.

CDR3 residues: CASSGALHTEAFF. In DNA, the CDR3 is TGTGCCAGTAGTGGGGCTCTACACACTGAAGCTTTCTTT. The chain employs TRBV19 and TRBJ1-1; possibly TRBD1 for D (5 bases). The germline V gene encodes CDR1 LNHDA and CDR2 SQIVND (reference sequence). The CDR3 runs to 13 residues. Trimming shortened V by 5 bases and J by 3 bases, and 10 bases separated the two germline ends. Drawing the rest from reference TRBV19 and TRBJ1-1, the complete variable domain is DGGITQSPKYLFRKEGQNVTLSCEQNLNHDAMYWYRQDPGQGLRLIYYSQIVNDFQKGDIAEGYSVSREKKESFPLTVTSAQKNPTAFYLCASSGALHTEAFFGQGTRLTVV.